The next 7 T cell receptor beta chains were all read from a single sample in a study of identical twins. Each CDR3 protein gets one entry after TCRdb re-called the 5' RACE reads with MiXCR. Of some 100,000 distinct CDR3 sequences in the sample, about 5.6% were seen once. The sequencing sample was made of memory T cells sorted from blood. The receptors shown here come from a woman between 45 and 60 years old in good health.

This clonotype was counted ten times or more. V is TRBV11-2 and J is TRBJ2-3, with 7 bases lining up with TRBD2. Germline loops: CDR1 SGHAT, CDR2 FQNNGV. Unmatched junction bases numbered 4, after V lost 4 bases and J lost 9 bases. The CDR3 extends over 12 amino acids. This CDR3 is CASSSQGGTQYF. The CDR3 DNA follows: TGTGCCAGCAGCTCGCAGGGAGGGACGCAGTATTTT.

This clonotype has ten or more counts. CDR3 amino acids: CASSLGDRNTEAFF. As DNA, the CDR3 is TGTGCCAGCAGCTTAGGCGACAGAAACACTGAAGCTTTCTTT. The J gene is TRBJ1-1, the V gene TRBV7-2; TRBD1 is a possible D gene (5 bases). Germline values: CDR1 SGHTA, CDR2 FQGNSA. V was cut by 1 base and J by 2 bases, with 8 bases left in between. The CDR3 loop spans 14 amino acids.

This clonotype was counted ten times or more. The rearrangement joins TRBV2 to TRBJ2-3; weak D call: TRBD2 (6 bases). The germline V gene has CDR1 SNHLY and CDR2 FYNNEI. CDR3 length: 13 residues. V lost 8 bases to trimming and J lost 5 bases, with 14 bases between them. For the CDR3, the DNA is TGTGCCAGCGAGGAACTCGGGGGAGATACGCAGTATTTT. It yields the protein CASEELGGDTQYF.

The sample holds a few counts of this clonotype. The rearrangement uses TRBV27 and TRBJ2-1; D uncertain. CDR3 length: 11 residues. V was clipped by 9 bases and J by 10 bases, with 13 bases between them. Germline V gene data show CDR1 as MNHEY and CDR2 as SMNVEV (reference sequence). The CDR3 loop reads CASSGGEEQFF. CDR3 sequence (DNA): TGTGCCAGTTCCGGCGGAGAGGAGCAGTTCTTC.

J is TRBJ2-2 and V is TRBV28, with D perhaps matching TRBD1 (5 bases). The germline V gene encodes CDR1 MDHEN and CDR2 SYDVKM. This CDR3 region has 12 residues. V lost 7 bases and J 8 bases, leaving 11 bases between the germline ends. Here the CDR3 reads CASNRYPGELFF. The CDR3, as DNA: TGTGCCAGCAACAGGTATCCGGGGGAGCTGTTTTTT.

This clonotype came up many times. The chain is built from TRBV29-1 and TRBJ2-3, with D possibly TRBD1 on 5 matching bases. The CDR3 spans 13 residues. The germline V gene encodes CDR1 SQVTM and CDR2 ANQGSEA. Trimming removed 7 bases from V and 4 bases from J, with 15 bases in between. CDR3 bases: TGCAGCGCCAGCCCGGACACACCAGATACGCAGTATTTT. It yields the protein CSASPDTPDTQYF.

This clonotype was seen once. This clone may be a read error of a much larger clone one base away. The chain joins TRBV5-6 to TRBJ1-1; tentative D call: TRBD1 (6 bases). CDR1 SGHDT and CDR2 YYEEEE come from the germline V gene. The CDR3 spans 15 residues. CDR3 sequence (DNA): TGTGCCAGCAGCTTCGGGGGTGAGAGGGACACTGAAGTTTTCTTT. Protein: CASSFGGERDTEVFF.